The present T cell receptor (beta chain) was sequenced within a study of cytomegalovirus exposure and HLA in healthy donors. PCR used 60 Vbeta primers and 13 Jbeta primers. Measured with immunoSEQ multiplex PCR; TCRdb has only the in-frame clones, and not every one. The sample has around 80,000 clones, about 78% seen once. V was clipped by 5 bases and J by 6 bases; unmatched bases: 4. The CDR3 is 13 amino acids. Per germline, CDR1 LNHDA and CDR2 SQIVND (reference sequence). This chain uses TRBV19 with TRBJ1-5; 7 bases align to TRBD1. This TCR was sampled from a man younger than 35 in good health and CMV-seropositive. Sequenced: PBMCs. The CDR3: CASSEDRTQPQHF. Written as DNA, the CDR3 is TGTGCCAGTAGTGAGGACAGGACTCAGCCCCAGCATTTT.